This TCR beta chain is from a study of blood T cell repertoires in COVID-19. Study information: PBMCs, B-cell-depleted T cells, or T cells provided the cDNA or gDNA that made up the material.

V was clipped by 0 bases and J by 2 bases; unmatched bases: 5. Germline assignment: CDR1 LGHNA and CDR2 YSLEER. CDR3 size: 16 residues. Sequenced by immunoSEQ multiplex PCR; TCRdb stores in-frame clones only, minus some. The data show 40,000 to 60,000 clones, with about 88% seen just once and approximately 4.5% held by the top ten. This TCR was sampled from a man between 50 and 59 years old with active COVID-19. Sequencing used peripheral blood. The gene calls are TRBV4-3 and TRBJ2-3, with 7 nucleotides matching TRBD1. DNA for the CDR3: TGCGCCAGCAGCCAAGATCCGACAGGGTACACAGATACGCAGTATTTT. Protein sequence: CASSQDPTGYTDTQYF.